Shown below are 8 T cell receptor beta chains from a single sample sequenced in a study of T cell responses to AZD1222 COVID-19 vaccine. The data were produced by immunoSEQ multiplex PCR, yet TCRdb's version contains in-frame clones alone and is incomplete. The sample lists fewer than 100,000 clones; around 90% were seen once. The material sequenced was peripheral blood, taken on day 0 of AZD1222 vaccination. The receptors shown here come from an adult in good health.

The chain carries TRBV24-1 and TRBJ2-1; D gene unclear. Germline CDR1 KGHDR, CDR2 SFDVKD. The CDR3 sequence is 13 residues long. V was shortened by 1 base and J by 2 bases, with 2 bases between the two germline ends. The CDR3 sequence: CATSDLAYNEQFF. The CDR3 DNA reads TGTGCCACCAGTGATTTAGCCTACAATGAGCAGTTCTTC.

J is TRBJ1-4 and V is TRBV28, with a weak D call TRBD1 (5 bases). The CDR3 loop spans 14 amino acids. The V gene lost 4 bases and the J gene lost 5 bases, with 11 bases spanning the gap. The germline gives CDR1 MDHEN, CDR2 SYDVKM. The CDR3 loop reads CASSSLGANEKLFF. CDR3 sequence (DNA): TGTGCCAGCAGTTCCCTTGGGGCAAATGAAAAACTGTTTTTT. Full variable domain (outside the CDR3, taken from reference TRBV28 and TRBJ1-4): DVKVTQSSRYLVKRTGEKVFLECVQDMDHENMFWYRQDPGLGLRLIYFSYDVKMKEKGDIPEGYSVSREKKERFSLILESASTNQTSMYLCASSSLGANEKLFFGSGTQLSVL.

This rearrangement joins TRBV10-3 to TRBJ1-2; 7 positions agree with TRBD1. CDR3 length: 15 residues. The V gene's germline CDR1 is ENHRY and CDR2 SYGVKD. The junction had 9 bases not matched to a gene; V was cut back by 0 bases and J by 8 bases. DNA for the CDR3: TGTGCCATCAGTGAGTCGACAGGGACGGGCGGAGGCTACACCTTC. It translates to CAISESTGTGGGYTF.

The rearrangement links TRBV4-2 to TRBJ2-6; the match to TRBD1 covers 7 bases. The V and J ends lost 0 bases and 2 bases, in that order; junction bases with no gene match: 1. Germline values: CDR1 LGHNA, CDR2 YNFKEQ. The CDR3 runs 16 residues. In DNA form, the CDR3 reads TGTGCCAGCAGCCAAGAAGGGGGCGCTGGGGCCAACGTCCTGACTTTC. Protein product: CASSQEGGAGANVLTF.

The rearrangement joins TRBV29-1 to TRBJ1-1; weak D call: TRBD1 (5 bases). There are 15 residues in the CDR3. The germline gives CDR1 SQVTM, CDR2 ANQGSEA. The V gene lost 0 bases and the J gene lost 1 base, with 12 bases spanning the gap. The CDR3 DNA is TGCAGCGTTGAAGATCTTCACAGGAAGAACACTGAAGCTTTCTTT. This gives the protein CSVEDLHRKNTEAFF.

V and J are TRBV28 and TRBJ1-1; perhaps TRBD1 as D (5 bases). The CDR3 consists of 12 residues. Germline V gives CDR1 MDHEN, CDR2 SYDVKM. V was pared by 10 bases and J by 6 bases, with 15 bases between. CDR3 nucleotide sequence: TGTGCCACCGATTCTAGGGGCCCTGAAGCTTTCTTT. This encodes CATDSRGPEAFF.

V is TRBV11-3 and J is TRBJ1-1; the match to TRBD1 covers 7 bases. The germline gives CDR1 SGHNT, CDR2 YENEEA. The CDR3 is made up of 14 amino acids. V trimming: 6 bases; J trimming: 5 bases; junction bases outside the gene matches: 9. CDR3 residues: CASSSDRVGTEAFF. The CDR3 DNA is TGTGCCAGCAGTTCCGACAGGGTGGGAACTGAAGCTTTCTTT. The entire variable domain, with the rest obtained from reference TRBV11-3 and TRBJ1-1, is as follows: EAGVVQSPRYKIIEKKQPVAFWCNPISGHNTLYWYLQNLGQGPELLIRYENEEAVDDSQLPKDRFSAERLKGVDSTLKIQPAELGDSAVYLCASSSDRVGTEAFFGQGTRLTVV.

The rearrangement joins TRBV30 to TRBJ1-2, with D tentatively TRBD1 (5 bases). This CDR3 region has 14 residues. The V gene lost 4 bases and the J gene lost 0 bases, with 12 bases spanning the gap. Germline loops: CDR1 GTSNPN, CDR2 SVGIG (reference sequence). CDR3 nucleotide sequence: TGTGCCTGGACTGGGGCAGAGTCTAACTATGGCTACACCTTC. Protein sequence: CAWTGAESNYGYTF.